The subject of this entry is one T cell receptor (beta chain). Its antigen is currently not known. No clone much larger than this one lies a single base away; base qualities are absent. Donors formed part of the validation cohort, which comprised fewer than 150 subjects and was distinct from the first cohort of several hundred subjects. Library method: the immunoSEQ multiplex PCR assay. The source study handled its data this way. A statistical classification framework was built for diagnosing cytomegalovirus status from the catalog of TCR beta chain sequences. Here the immuneACCESS table is served through TCRdb, limited to in-frame sequences with V and J called. Missing clones are a known gap in these copies; in checked studies unresolved V genes cover under half, and the rest lacks a known reason. The V and J calls and clone size are taken from that table; D and trimming were inferred from the DNA. This sample comprises about 150,000 clones, 86% of them detected only once. The biggest ten clones account for 2.1% of the sample.

CDR1 and CDR2 are read off the germline V gene as SGHRS and YFSETQ. From V the trimming removes 3 bases and from J it removes 7 bases, while the gene matches leave 13 bases of the junction unaccounted for. Its CDR3 holds 17 amino acids, cysteine through phenylalanine. The kept DNA is CDR3 alone, 51 bases in frame from the first base. This specimen comes from a study of cytomegalovirus exposure and HLA in healthy donors (dated by TCRdb to about 2017). Regarding the complete study: The roughly 700 repertoires of the first cohort and the 110 or so validation repertoires were produced on the same platform, according to a later analysis. The study was designed to test whether signatures of past pathogen exposure could be identified by cataloging public T cell receptors. Along with the approximately 650-subject first cohort, a separate validation cohort of over a hundred different subjects was used. To predict cytomegalovirus infection status, the study brought together high-throughput TCR immunosequencing, statistical association of individual TCRs with disease status, and machine learning. What the research found in general, with its limitations: While some public TCRs were present in many individuals, most TCR sequences turned up only very rarely across donors. Subsequent analysis determined that TCRs grouped into clusters in the first cohort also showed a tendency toward co-occurrence across the 120 or so validation repertoires, and 90% to 95% of cluster scores exceeded 0. The classifier was reported to diagnose cytomegalovirus status with high specificity and sensitivity in both the original and validation cohorts. A later analysis lacked HLA typing for the validation cohort, so it scored co-occurrence in that cohort across all 110 or so repertoires. It was suggested by the authors that the approach could potentially be generalized to other disease states and immunological phenotypes. In the study, some 160 TCR beta chains were listed as associated with cytomegalovirus. In vitro tests confirmed that a few of the cytomegalovirus-associated TCR beta chains recognize cytomegalovirus antigens.

The TCR comes from a human donor in good health. Sequenced: PBMCs. Recombination joined TRBV5-1 with TRBJ1-2, with 12 bases matching TRBD1. The CDR3 sequence is CASSYPGTGGAGSGYTF. The DNA sequence is TGCGCCAGCAGCTACCCTGGGACAGGGGGCGCGGGATCTGGCTACACCTTC.